Sequencing of this TCR beta chain was carried out in a study of blood T cell repertoires in COVID-19. Produced via immunoSEQ multiplex PCR; TCRdb's table is partial and in-frame only. Here the sample spans about 270,000 clones, roughly nine tenths being singletons. The CDR3 totals 14 residues. Trimming pared 1 base from V and 4 bases from J, leaving 9 bases between. CDR1 and CDR2 from the germline V gene are SGHDT and YYEEEE. The TCR originated in a man aged 35 to 55 with active or convalescent COVID-19. Material: peripheral blood. The chain carries TRBV5-6 and TRBJ2-1; D gene uncertain. The CDR3 loop is CASSLLNPYNEQFF. The CDR3 DNA follows: TGTGCCAGCAGCTTGCTAAACCCATACAATGAGCAGTTCTTC.